Below, 20 T cell receptor beta chains from the same sample are listed, as sequenced in a study of Ad26.COV2.S vaccination and SARS-CoV-2 variants. Stated treatment: around 19 received Ad26.COV2.S at low or high dose, single or two shots; about 5 received placebo; per-sample allocation not given. Material that was analyzed had been drawn on day 63 after the first vaccine or placebo injection. Clones were read by immunoSEQ multiplex PCR, and TCRdb kept only the in-frame ones, dropping some. The table has 440,000 or so clones, 89% seen once. The sequencing here drew on peripheral blood, taken in a trial of Ad26.COV2.S vaccine versus placebo. These receptors originate from a person aged 18-60 years who received the Ad26.COV2.S COVID-19 vaccine or a placebo.

The sample holds a few counts of this clone. The chain combines TRBV27 with TRBJ2-3, with TRBD2 matching 11 bases. Germline CDR1 and CDR2: MNHEY and SMNVEV (reference sequence). The CDR3 is made up of 13 amino acids. V trimming: 6 bases; J trimming: 12 bases; junction bases outside the gene matches: 8. This chain's CDR3 is CASRIAGGRFQYF. CDR3 bases: TGTGCCAGCAGGATAGCGGGGGGGAGGTTCCAGTATTTT.

The rearrangement uses TRBV18 and TRBJ1-1, with D perhaps TRBD1 (6 bases). This CDR3 has 17 residues. Germline lookup yields CDR1 KGHSH and CDR2 LQKENI. The V end lost 2 bases, the J end lost 2 bases, and 18 bases lay between the germline ends. This chain's CDR3 is CASSPSRGPPPNTEAFF. The CDR3 DNA follows: TGTGCCAGCTCACCATCCCGGGGGCCGCCCCCAAACACTGAAGCTTTCTTT.

The rearrangement uses TRBV7-3 and TRBJ2-1; D is undetermined. Germline CDR1 and CDR2: SGHTA and FQGTGA. This CDR3 spans 11 amino acids. The V end was cut by 4 bases, the J end by 12 bases, with 10 bases between. CDR3 nucleotides: TGTGCCAGCAGCTATTCGTTCGGGCAGTTCTTC. It translates to CASSYSFGQFF.

This chain links TRBV7-9 with TRBJ1-2, with 7 nucleotides matching TRBD1. The CDR3 spans 13 residues. CDR1 is SEHNR, CDR2 FQNEAQ, per germline (reference sequence). V was pared by 5 bases and J by 4 bases, with 4 bases of the junction left unmatched. This CDR3 is CASSPGQSYGYTF. The DNA of the CDR3 is TGTGCCAGCAGCCCGGGACAGTCCTATGGCTACACCTTC.

This clone was found once. The V gene is TRBV18, the J gene TRBJ2-3; D is perhaps TRBD2 (5 bases). This CDR3 comprises 17 residues. Germline lookup yields CDR1 KGHSH and CDR2 LQKENI. V was cut by 0 bases and J by 2 bases, with 15 bases left in between. The DNA of the CDR3 is TGTGCCAGCTCACCACCTAGGACTGGGTCCGACACAGATACGCAGTATTTT. Encoded protein: CASSPPRTGSDTDTQYF.

The rearrangement joins TRBV7-2 to TRBJ1-2, with unresolved D. Germline-derived CDR1 and CDR2 are SGHTA and FQGNSA. The CDR3 runs to 16 residues. Deletions cut 5 bases from V and 7 bases from J, with 23 bases between. The CDR3 coding sequence is TGTGCCAGCAGCACTAGTGTGAACCCCCGGCGGGGTGGCTACACCTTC. Translation: CASSTSVNPRRGGYTF.

The chain uses TRBV6-1 and TRBJ1-1; D not resolved. The CDR3 is made up of 15 amino acids. CDR1 is MNHNS, CDR2 SASEGT, per germline. V was pared by 2 bases and J by 0 bases, with 10 bases between. This CDR3 is CASSEYGRLNTEAFF. The CDR3 DNA reads TGTGCCAGCAGTGAATACGGCAGATTGAACACTGAAGCTTTCTTT.

The V gene is TRBV14, the J gene TRBJ2-3; a possible D gene is TRBD2 (7 bases). Per the germline V gene, CDR1 is SGHDN and CDR2 is FVKESK. The germline V and J ends were trimmed by 8 bases and 0 bases, with 12 bases remaining between them. The CDR3 consists of 14 residues. The CDR3 DNA reads as TGTGCCAGCCGGGGGGCATCGAGCACAGATACGCAGTATTTT. Its translation: CASRGASSTDTQYF.

This chain connects TRBV15 to TRBJ1-5; tentatively, D is TRBD1 (6 bases). The germline V gene encodes CDR1 LNHNV and CDR2 YYDKDF (reference sequence). V was shortened by 5 bases and J by 4 bases, with 12 bases between the two germline ends. This CDR3 is 14 amino acids long. The DNA of the CDR3 is TGTGCCACCAGCCGGGACACAGGGAATCAGCCCCAGCATTTT. It encodes CATSRDTGNQPQHF.

The chain has TRBV6-5 and TRBJ2-1, with TRBD2 identical over 8 bases. There are 14 residues in the CDR3. Germline CDR1 MNHEY, CDR2 SVGAGI. V lost 8 bases, J lost 7 bases, and 10 bases stayed unmatched. The CDR3: CASRTGGVRNEQFF. The CDR3 DNA sequence: TGTGCCAGCCGCACGGGGGGGGTACGAAATGAGCAGTTCTTC.

The V and J genes are TRBV6-5 and TRBJ1-2; no clear D. The germline V gene has CDR1 MNHEY and CDR2 SVGAGI. The CDR3 is made up of 13 amino acids. Trimming cost V 6 bases and J 4 bases, with 12 bases left between them. CDR3 protein: CASSTKSGYGYTF. The CDR3 DNA is TGTGCCAGCAGCACCAAAAGCGGCTATGGCTACACCTTC.

V gene TRBV23-1 combines with J gene TRBJ2-5; 14 bases fit TRBD2. TRBV23-1 is an ORF, and what it does is uncertain. V was pared by 0 bases and J by 1 base, with 4 bases of the junction left unmatched. The CDR3 runs 18 residues. CDR3 DNA: TGCGCCAGCAGTCAATCCCCGGGACTAGCGGGGGTCCAAGAGACCCAGTACTTC. This codes for CASSQSPGLAGVQETQYF.

The V gene is TRBV5-4, the J gene TRBJ2-7, with 7 bases identical to TRBD1. From germline, CDR1 is SGHNT and CDR2 YYREEE (reference sequence). The CDR3 consists of 14 residues. The V gene end was trimmed by 2 bases and the J gene end by 1 base; junction bases not matched to a gene: 3. CDR3 amino acids: CASSLGTASYEQYF. The CDR3 region has the DNA TGTGCCAGCAGCTTAGGGACAGCGTCCTACGAGCAGTACTTC.

The chain joins TRBV3-1 (or the pseudogene TRBV3-2) to TRBJ1-5; D gene uncertain. Germline lookup yields CDR1 LGHDT and CDR2 YNNKEL (reference sequence). Trimming pared 3 bases from V and 2 bases from J, leaving 14 bases between. CDR3 length: 16 residues. The CDR3, as DNA: TGTGCCAGCAGCCAGGTTATAAGGATAGGCAATCAGCCCCAGCATTTT. Translating gives CASSQVIRIGNQPQHF.

The chain combines TRBV19 with TRBJ2-1; D possibly matches TRBD1 or TRBD2 (5 bases each). The length of the CDR3 is 16 residues. CDR1 is LNHDA, CDR2 SQIVND, per germline (reference sequence). Trimming pared 3 bases from V and 0 bases from J, leaving 12 bases between. CDR3 sequence: CASSMGESSSYNEQFF. CDR3 in DNA: TGTGCCAGTAGTATGGGGGAATCCAGCTCCTACAATGAGCAGTTCTTC.

The DNA for the CDR3 is TGTGCCAGCCGTACCCGTGTCGGCGCCGGGGAGCTGTTTTTT. Translated: CASRTRVGAGELFF. The V call is TRBV27, the J call TRBJ2-2, with D hard to call. The CDR3 contains 14 residues. V lost 8 bases to trimming and J lost 6 bases, with 16 bases between them. Germline-derived CDR1 and CDR2 are MNHEY and SMNVEV (reference sequence).

The chain combines TRBV5-1 with TRBJ2-2; 8 positions match TRBD1. Germline V gene lookup returns CDR1 SGHRS and CDR2 YFSETQ. J was trimmed by 4 bases and V by 2 bases; bases with no gene match: 7. This CDR3 contains 16 residues. CDR3 in DNA: TGCGCCAGCAGCTTTTCAGGACAGGGTACCACCGGGGAGCTGTTTTTT. Its translation is CASSFSGQGTTGELFF.

The chain is built from TRBV6-2 or TRBV6-3 and TRBJ2-3, with D perhaps assigned TRBD1 or TRBD2 (6 bases each). The CDR3 is 16 amino acids. With 2 bases removed from V and 4 bases from J, the gap between germline ends came to 16 bases. Germline V gene sequence: CDR1 MNHEY, CDR2 SVGEGT. CDR3 nucleotides: TGTGCCAGCAGTTACAATTCGGGGGCCGGCGCAGATACGCAGTATTTT. Encoded protein: CASSYNSGAGADTQYF.

This chain connects TRBV3-1 (or the pseudogene TRBV3-2) to TRBJ2-1; 15 bases are a match to TRBD2. The CDR3 is 16 residues long. V dropped 3 bases and J dropped 5; count of bases not matched to a gene: 2. Germline assignment: CDR1 LGHDT and CDR2 YNNKEL (reference sequence). Here the CDR3 DNA reads TGTGCCAGCAGCCAGGGACTAGCGGGAGGTCACAATGAGCAGTTCTTC. Its translation: CASSQGLAGGHNEQFF.

The rearrangement joins TRBV5-4 to TRBJ1-3; the D is unclear. V lost 0 bases to trimming and J lost 2 bases, with 6 bases between them. Germline CDR1 is SGHNT and CDR2 is YYREEE (reference sequence). The CDR3 has 14 amino acids. In DNA form, the CDR3 reads TGTGCCAGCAGCTTGGGAACTACTGGAAACACCATATATTTT. Encoded protein: CASSLGTTGNTIYF.